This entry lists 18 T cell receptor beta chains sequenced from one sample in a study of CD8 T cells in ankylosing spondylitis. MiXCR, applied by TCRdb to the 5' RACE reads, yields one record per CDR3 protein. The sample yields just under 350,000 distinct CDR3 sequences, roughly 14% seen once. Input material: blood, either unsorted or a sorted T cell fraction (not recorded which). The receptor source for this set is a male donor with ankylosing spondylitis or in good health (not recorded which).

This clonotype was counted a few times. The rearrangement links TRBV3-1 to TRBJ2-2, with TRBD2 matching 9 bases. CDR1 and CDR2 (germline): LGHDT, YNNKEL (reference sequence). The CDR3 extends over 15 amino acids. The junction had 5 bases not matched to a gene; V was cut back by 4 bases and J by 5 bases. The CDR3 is CASSRGGRGTGELFF. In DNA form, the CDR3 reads TGTGCCAGCAGCCGGGGCGGGAGGGGAACCGGGGAGCTGTTTTTT.

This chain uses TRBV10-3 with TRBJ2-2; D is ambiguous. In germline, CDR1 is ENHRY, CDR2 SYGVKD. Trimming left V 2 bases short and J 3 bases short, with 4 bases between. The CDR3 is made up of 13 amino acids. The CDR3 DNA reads TGTGCCATCAGTGAGAGGGACACCGGGGAGCTGTTTTTT. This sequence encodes CAISERDTGELFF.

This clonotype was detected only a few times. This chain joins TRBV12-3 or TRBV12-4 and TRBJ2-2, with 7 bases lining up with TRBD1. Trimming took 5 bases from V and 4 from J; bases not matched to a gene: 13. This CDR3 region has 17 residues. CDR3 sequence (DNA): TGTGCCAGCAGTCGTGGACAGGCGTTTCTCTCCACCGGGGAGCTGTTTTTT. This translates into CASSRGQAFLSTGELFF.

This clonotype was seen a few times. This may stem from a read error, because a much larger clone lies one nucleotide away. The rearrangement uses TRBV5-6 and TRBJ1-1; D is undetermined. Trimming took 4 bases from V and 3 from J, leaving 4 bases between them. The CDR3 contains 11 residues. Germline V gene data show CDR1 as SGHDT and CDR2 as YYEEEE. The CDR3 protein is CASSPYTEAFF. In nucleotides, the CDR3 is TGTGCCAGCAGCCCTTACACTGAAGCTTTCTTT.

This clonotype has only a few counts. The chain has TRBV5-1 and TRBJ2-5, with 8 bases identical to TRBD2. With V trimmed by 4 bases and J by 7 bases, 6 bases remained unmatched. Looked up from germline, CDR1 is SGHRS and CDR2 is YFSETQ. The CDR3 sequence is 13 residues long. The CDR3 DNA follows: TGCGCCAGCAGCATAGCGGGGTCCACGACCCAGTACTTC. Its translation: CASSIAGSTTQYF. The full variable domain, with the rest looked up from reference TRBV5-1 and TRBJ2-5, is KAGVTQTPRYLIKTRGQQVTLSCSPISGHRSVSWYQQTPGQGLQFLFEYFSETQRNKGNFPGRFSGRQFSNSRSEMNVSTLELGDSALYLCASSIAGSTTQYFGPGTRLLVL.

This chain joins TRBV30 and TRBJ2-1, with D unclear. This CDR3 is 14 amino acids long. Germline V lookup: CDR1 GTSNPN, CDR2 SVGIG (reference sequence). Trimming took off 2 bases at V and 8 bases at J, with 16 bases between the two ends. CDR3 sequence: CAWSSSNGVDEQFF. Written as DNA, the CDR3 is TGTGCCTGGAGTTCGTCGAATGGGGTTGATGAGCAGTTCTTC.

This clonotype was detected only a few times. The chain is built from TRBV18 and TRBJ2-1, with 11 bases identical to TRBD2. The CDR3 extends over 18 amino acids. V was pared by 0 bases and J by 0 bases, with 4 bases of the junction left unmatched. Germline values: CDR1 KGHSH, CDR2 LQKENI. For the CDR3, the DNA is TGTGCCAGCTCACCACCGGGACTAGCGGTAAGCTCCTACAATGAGCAGTTCTTC. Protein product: CASSPPGLAVSSYNEQFF.

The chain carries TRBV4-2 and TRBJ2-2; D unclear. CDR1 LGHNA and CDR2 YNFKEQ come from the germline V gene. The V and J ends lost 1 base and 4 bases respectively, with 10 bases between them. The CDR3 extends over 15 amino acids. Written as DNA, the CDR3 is TGTGCCAGCAGCCAAGCGGAATCCTCCACCGGGGAGCTGTTTTTT. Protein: CASSQAESSTGELFF.

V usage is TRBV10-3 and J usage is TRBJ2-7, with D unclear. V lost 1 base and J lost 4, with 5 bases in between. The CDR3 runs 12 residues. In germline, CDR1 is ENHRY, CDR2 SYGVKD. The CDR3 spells CAISEYGYEQYF. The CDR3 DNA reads TGTGCCATCAGTGAGTATGGGTACGAGCAGTACTTC.

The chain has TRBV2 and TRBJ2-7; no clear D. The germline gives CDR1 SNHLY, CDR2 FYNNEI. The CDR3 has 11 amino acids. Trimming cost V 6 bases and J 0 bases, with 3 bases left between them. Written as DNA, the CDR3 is TGTGCCAGCAGAAGCTCCTACGAGCAGTACTTC. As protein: CASRSSYEQYF.

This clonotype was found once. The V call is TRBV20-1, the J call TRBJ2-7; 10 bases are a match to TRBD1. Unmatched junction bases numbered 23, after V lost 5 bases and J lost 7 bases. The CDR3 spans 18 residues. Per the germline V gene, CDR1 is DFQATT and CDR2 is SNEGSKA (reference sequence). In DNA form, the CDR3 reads TGCAGTGCTCTCGGCCAGGAGAGGGGAAAGGACAGGGGGATGGAGCAGTACTTC. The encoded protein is CSALGQERGKDRGMEQYF.

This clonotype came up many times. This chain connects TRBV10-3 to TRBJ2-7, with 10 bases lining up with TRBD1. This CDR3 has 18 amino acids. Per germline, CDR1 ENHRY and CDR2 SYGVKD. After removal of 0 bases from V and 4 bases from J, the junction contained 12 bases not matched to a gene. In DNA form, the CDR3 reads TGTGCCATCAGTGAGTCGTATGGGGGACAGGGGAAAATATACGAGCAGTACTTC. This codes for CAISESYGGQGKIYEQYF.

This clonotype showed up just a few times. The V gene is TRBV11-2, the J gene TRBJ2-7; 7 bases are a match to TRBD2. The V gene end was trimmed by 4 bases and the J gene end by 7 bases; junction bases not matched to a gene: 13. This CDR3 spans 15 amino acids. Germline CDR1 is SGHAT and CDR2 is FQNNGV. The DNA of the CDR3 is TGTGCCAGCAGCTCATCCACTAGCGATGGTATAGAGCAGTACTTC. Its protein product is CASSSSTSDGIEQYF.

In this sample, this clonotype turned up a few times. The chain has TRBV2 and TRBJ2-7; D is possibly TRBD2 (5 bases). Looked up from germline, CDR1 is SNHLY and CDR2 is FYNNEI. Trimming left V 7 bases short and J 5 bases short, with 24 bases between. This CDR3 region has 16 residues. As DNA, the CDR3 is TGTGCCAGCACCCCCCTGGCCGGGAATCGTTTAAACGAGCAGTACTTC. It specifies CASTPLAGNRLNEQYF.

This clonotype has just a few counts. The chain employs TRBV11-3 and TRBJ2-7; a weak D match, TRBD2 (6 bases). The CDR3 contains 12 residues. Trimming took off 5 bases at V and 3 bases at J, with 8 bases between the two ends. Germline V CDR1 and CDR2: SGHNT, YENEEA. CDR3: CASSTGLYEQYF. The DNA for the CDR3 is TGTGCCAGCAGCACGGGACTCTACGAGCAGTACTTC. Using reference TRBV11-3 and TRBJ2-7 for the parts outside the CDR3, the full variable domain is EAGVVQSPRYKIIEKKQPVAFWCNPISGHNTLYWYLQNLGQGPELLIRYENEEAVDDSQLPKDRFSAERLKGVDSTLKIQPAELGDSAVYLCASSTGLYEQYFGPGTRLTVT.

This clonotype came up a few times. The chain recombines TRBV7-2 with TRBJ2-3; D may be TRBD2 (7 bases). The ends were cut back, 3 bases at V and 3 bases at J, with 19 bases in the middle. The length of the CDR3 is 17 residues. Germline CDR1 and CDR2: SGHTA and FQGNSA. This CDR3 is CASSFRRGQRGTDTQYF. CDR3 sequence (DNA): TGTGCCAGCAGCTTCCGCAGGGGTCAGCGGGGAACAGATACGCAGTATTTT.

CDR3 loop: CASSYSAGRTGELFF. CDR3 nucleotide sequence: TGTGCCAGCAGTTACTCCGCCGGGCGCACCGGGGAGCTGTTTTTT. The V call is TRBV6-5, the J call TRBJ2-2; D uncertain. CDR3 length: 15 amino acids. Germline V CDR1 and CDR2: MNHEY, SVGAGI. V lost 0 bases and J lost 4, with 9 bases in between.

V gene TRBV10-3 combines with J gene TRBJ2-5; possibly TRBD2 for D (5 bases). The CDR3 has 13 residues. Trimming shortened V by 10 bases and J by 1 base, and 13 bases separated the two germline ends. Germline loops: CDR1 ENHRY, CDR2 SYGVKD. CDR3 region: CATSGGLQETQYF. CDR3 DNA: TGTGCCACCAGCGGTGGGCTCCAAGAGACCCAGTACTTC.